This T cell receptor beta chain was retrieved from a study of OX40 agonist ivuxolimab in advanced cancers. The V end lost 2 bases, the J end lost 7 bases, and 15 bases lay between the germline ends. Germline assignment: CDR1 SGHRS and CDR2 YFSETQ. The CDR3 has 15 amino acids. Clones were read by immunoSEQ multiplex PCR, and TCRdb kept only the in-frame ones, dropping some. The sample holds 20,000 to 25,000 clones, under 75% seen once. The receptor was isolated from an adult with an advanced solid tumor such as melanoma, head and neck, liver or kidney cancer. Here the sequenced sample was CD4+ or CD8+ T cells sorted from blood, taken in a trial of the OX40 agonist ivuxolimab. V and J are TRBV5-1 and TRBJ2-2; either TRBD1 or TRBD2 may fit D (5 bases each). The CDR3 DNA sequence: TGCGCCAGCAGCTTTACAACAGGACTTTACGGGGAGCTGTTTTTT. This encodes CASSFTTGLYGELFF. Full variable domain (missing parts from reference TRBV5-1 and TRBJ2-2): KAGVTQTPRYLIKTRGQQVTLSCSPISGHRSVSWYQQTPGQGLQFLFEYFSETQRNKGNFPGRFSGRQFSNSRSEMNVSTLELGDSALYLCASSFTTGLYGELFFGEGSRLTVL.